The 8 T cell receptor beta chains below all came from one sample that was sequenced in a study of regulatory T cells in long-lasting Graves disease. This sample's time point: newly diagnosed GD, antithyroid drugs for less than 3 months. PBMC RNA served as the TCR library source. Building the TCR beta libraries relied on iRepertoire HTBI primers, and CDR3 regions underwent Arm-PCR. TCRdb re-derived calls from the multiplex PCR reads in MiXCR, one entry per CDR3 protein. The sample records under 800,000 distinct CDR3 sequences, 15% to 20% being singletons. This sample was also put to use in a study of T cells in Graves' hyperthyroidism and ophthalmopathy.

This sample comprised peripheral blood mononuclear cells (PBMCs), obtained at new diagnosis, from a patient treated with antithyroid drugs. These receptors were obtained from a woman between 25 and 40 years old with Graves disease.

This clonotype occurred a few times. This chain connects TRBV19 to TRBJ2-1; 10 bases map to TRBD2. The CDR3 is made up of 14 amino acids. Germline CDR1 LNHDA, CDR2 SQIVND (reference sequence). Germline trimming cut 6 bases from V and 8 bases from J; bases unmatched to any gene: 7. The CDR3 DNA reads TGTGCCAGTAGCCGACTAGCGGGTGGCGATGAGCAGTTCTTC. This codes for CASSRLAGGDEQFF. Full variable domain (missing parts from reference TRBV19 and TRBJ2-1): DGGITQSPKYLFRKEGQNVTLSCEQNLNHDAMYWYRQDPGQGLRLIYYSQIVNDFQKGDIAEGYSVSREKKESFPLTVTSAQKNPTAFYLCASSRLAGGDEQFFGPGTRLTVL.

The CDR3 DNA reads as TGTGCCAGCAGCTTAATCATCGGGGAGCTGTTTTTT. This sequence encodes CASSLIIGELFF. The V gene is TRBV7-2, the J gene TRBJ2-2; D unresolved. Germline CDR1 is SGHTA and CDR2 is FQGNSA. The ends were cut back, 2 bases at V and 7 bases at J, with 5 bases in the middle. The CDR3 covers 12 residues.

Concerning this clonotype: A much bigger clone sits one base away, suggesting this may be a read error. J is TRBJ2-3 and V is TRBV28, with D tentatively TRBD2 (7 bases). CDR1 and CDR2 from the germline V gene are MDHEN and SYDVKM. V was pared by 6 bases and J by 3 bases, with 16 bases between. This CDR3 is 15 amino acids long. CDR3 nucleotide sequence: TGTGCCAGCAGCCGACATGGGAGGGGGACAGATACGCAGTATTTT. It translates to CASSRHGRGTDTQYF.

In this sample, this clonotype turned up a few times. The genes are TRBV3-1 and TRBJ2-5; no clear D. This CDR3 region has 12 residues. Between the trimmed V and J ends, which lost 3 bases and 1 base, there was a span of 3 bases. The V gene's germline CDR1 is LGHDT and CDR2 YNNKEL (reference sequence). CDR3 nucleotide sequence: TGTGCCAGCAGCCAGCGCCAAGAGACCCAGTACTTC. Translated: CASSQRQETQYF.

This clonotype appeared many times. The chain combines TRBV6-5 with TRBJ2-1; 12 bases are a match to TRBD2. Trimming removed 0 bases from V and 6 bases from J; junction bases left unmatched: 12. From germline, CDR1 is MNHEY and CDR2 SVGAGI. This CDR3 region has 19 residues. The CDR3 DNA follows: TGTGCCAGCAGTTACTCCTCGGGACTAGCGGGTAAACGGGGCAATGAGCAGTTCTTC. This codes for CASSYSSGLAGKRGNEQFF.

The V call is TRBV18, the J call TRBJ2-6; the match to TRBD1 covers 8 bases. Germline-derived CDR1 and CDR2 are KGHSH and LQKENI. CDR3 length equals 21 residues. With V trimmed by 0 bases and J by 1 base, 14 bases remained unmatched. This CDR3 is CASSPPPTRTGLRSGANVLTF. DNA for the CDR3: TGTGCCAGCTCACCACCACCGACAAGGACAGGGCTTCGGTCTGGGGCCAACGTCCTGACTTTC. Based on the CDR3 plus reference TRBV18 and TRBJ2-6, the full variable domain is NAGVMQNPRHLVRRRGQEARLRCSPMKGHSHVYWYRQLPEEGLKFMVYLQKENIIDESGMPKERFSAEFPKEGPSILRIQQVVRGDSAAYFCASSPPPTRTGLRSGANVLTFGAGSRLTVL.

This clonotype showed up many times. The chain combines TRBV30 with TRBJ2-1, with 11 nucleotides matching TRBD2. V lost 3 bases and J lost 9; bases outside the gene matches: 7. The germline V gene has CDR1 GTSNPN and CDR2 SVGIG (reference sequence). CDR3 length: 14 amino acids. The CDR3: CAWRLAGGGGEQFF. The CDR3 coding sequence is TGTGCCTGGAGATTAGCGGGAGGGGGTGGTGAGCAGTTCTTC.

There are many counts of this clonotype. V gene TRBV12-3 or TRBV12-4 combines with J gene TRBJ2-3, with 8 bases fitting TRBD1. CDR3 length equals 17 residues. V lost 7 bases, J lost 4 bases, and 16 bases stayed unmatched. The CDR3 bases are TGTGCCAGCACCTTAATATATCGGACAGGGCGGGCAGATACGCAGTATTTT. It translates to CASTLIYRTGRADTQYF.